Only one count was recorded for the clone carrying this TCR beta chain. The antigen remains unidentified. The data originate from a study of cytomegalovirus exposure and HLA in healthy donors. Overall study results and limits: In vitro testing confirmed a few CMV-associated chains as specific for CMV antigens.

V lost 3 bases, J lost 5 bases, and 14 bases lay in between. The CDR3 has 15 amino acids. The germline gives CDR1 SNHLY, CDR2 FYNNEI. A multiplex PCR was run with 60 Vbeta primers and 13 Jbeta primers. TCRdb's table, derived via immunoSEQ multiplex PCR, lists solely in-frame clones and lacks some. The sample has 200,000 to 300,000 clones; roughly 85% are singletons. Material for sequencing was PBMCs. The sequence was collected from a girl aged 2 to 9 in good health and CMV-seronegative. The chain uses TRBV2 and TRBJ2-1, with D maybe TRBD2 (6 bases). This CDR3 reads CASSDWSGPNNEQFF. CDR3 coding DNA: TGTGCCAGCAGTGACTGGAGCGGGCCAAACAATGAGCAGTTCTTC.